The 13 T cell receptor beta chains reported below all come from one sample, sequenced in a study of CD8 T cells in ankylosing spondylitis. TCRdb reprocessed the 5' RACE reads via MiXCR and lists one record per CDR3 protein. Found here are approximately 40,000 distinct CDR3 sequences, 4.5% to 6% of them singletons; the top ten hold over 9.5%. What was sequenced was blood, either unsorted or a sorted T cell fraction (not recorded which). The receptors derive from a male donor with ankylosing spondylitis or in good health (not recorded which).

This clonotype appeared many times. The rearrangement joins TRBV20-1 to TRBJ2-1; possibly TRBD2 for D (7 bases). Deletions cut 1 base from V and 9 bases from J, with 16 bases between. Germline values: CDR1 DFQATT, CDR2 SNEGSKA (reference sequence). This CDR3 contains 14 residues. The CDR3 DNA reads TGCAGTGCTAGAGGAGGGGGGGCCCCTAGTGAGCAGTTCTTC. It specifies CSARGGGAPSEQFF.

This clonotype showed up many times. V usage is TRBV14 and J usage is TRBJ2-7, with TRBD2 matching over 11 bases. This CDR3 comprises 14 residues. Looked up from germline, CDR1 is SGHDN and CDR2 is FVKESK. The junction had 2 bases not matched to a gene; V was cut back by 4 bases and J by 3 bases. CDR3: CASSLGLAVYEQYF. The CDR3 DNA reads TGTGCCAGCAGCCTGGGACTAGCGGTCTACGAGCAGTACTTC.

This clonotype was observed many times. The chain is built from TRBV9 and TRBJ2-7; the D gene is possibly TRBD1 (7 bases). V dropped 5 bases and J dropped 5 bases, with 14 bases sitting between them. The CDR3 is 13 amino acids. The germline CDR1 and CDR2 sequences are SGDLS and YYNGEE. The CDR3 region is CASSAGGGDEQYF. The CDR3 nucleotides are TGTGCCAGCAGTGCAGGGGGAGGCGACGAGCAGTACTTC.

The chain employs TRBV6-4 and TRBJ2-1; TRBD2 might be the D (5 bases). V was trimmed by 6 bases and J by 5 bases, leaving 14 bases between them. The length of the CDR3 is 14 residues. Germline loops: CDR1 MRHNA, CDR2 SNTAGT. The CDR3 region has the DNA TGTGCCAGCAGGCTTCTCGCGGGTGACAATGAGCAGTTCTTC. Translating gives CASRLLAGDNEQFF.

This clonotype was seen repeatedly, ten times or more. Here the CDR3 reads CSARDLGGENSPLHF. The DNA of the CDR3 is TGCAGTGCTAGAGATCTTGGAGGGGAGAATTCACCCCTCCACTTT. The rearrangement links TRBV20-1 to TRBJ1-6; D possibly corresponds to TRBD1 (5 bases). The CDR3 is 15 amino acids. Per germline, CDR1 DFQATT and CDR2 SNEGSKA (reference sequence). The germline V and J ends were trimmed by 0 bases and 7 bases, with 13 bases remaining between them.

This clonotype came up many times. The chain links TRBV3-1 to TRBJ2-7; D assignment may be TRBD1 or TRBD2 (5 bases each). Germline CDR1 reads LGHDT; CDR2 reads YNNKEL (reference sequence). With 5 bases removed from V and 1 base from J, the gap between germline ends came to 18 bases. This CDR3 has 16 residues. CDR3 sequence reads: CASSESLGTQSYEQYF. CDR3 bases: TGTGCCAGCAGCGAATCTCTTGGGACCCAATCCTACGAGCAGTACTTC.

This clonotype was counted many times. The rearrangement links TRBV5-1 to TRBJ1-1; 10 nucleotides line up with TRBD1. Germline trimming cut 2 bases from V and 6 bases from J; bases unmatched to any gene: 7. CDR3 length: 15 residues. Germline loops: CDR1 SGHRS, CDR2 YFSETQ. This CDR3 reads CASSFAGQGWSEAFF. The CDR3 bases are TGCGCCAGCAGCTTCGCGGGACAGGGGTGGTCTGAAGCTTTCTTT.

This clonotype was detected many times. The chain uses TRBV29-1 and TRBJ2-5, with 9 bases fitting TRBD2. Germline V gives CDR1 SQVTM, CDR2 ANQGSEA. V lost 6 bases to trimming and J lost 5 bases; unmatched junction nucleotides: 7. This CDR3 comprises 13 residues. The CDR3 protein is CSVVTSGGETQYF. The CDR3 region has the DNA TGCAGCGTCGTGACTAGCGGCGGGGAGACCCAGTACTTC. The full variable domain, completed using reference TRBV29-1 and TRBJ2-5, is SAVISQKPSRDICQRGTSLTIQCQVDSQVTMMFWYRQQPGQSLTLIATANQGSEATYESGFVIDKFPISRPNLTFSTLTVSNMSPEDSSIYLCSVVTSGGETQYFGPGTRLLVL.

This clonotype counts as medium-sized. The chain couples TRBV29-1 to TRBJ2-5; unclear D gene. CDR1 and CDR2 from the germline V gene are SQVTM and ANQGSEA. The CDR3 runs to 14 residues. Trimming removed 6 bases from V and 5 bases from J, with 19 bases in between. The CDR3 spells CSVKSLVTGETQYF. The CDR3 DNA sequence: TGCAGCGTGAAATCCTTGGTTACCGGGGAGACCCAGTACTTC. Full variable domain (outside the CDR3, taken from reference TRBV29-1 and TRBJ2-5): SAVISQKPSRDICQRGTSLTIQCQVDSQVTMMFWYRQQPGQSLTLIATANQGSEATYESGFVIDKFPISRPNLTFSTLTVSNMSPEDSSIYLCSVKSLVTGETQYFGPGTRLLVL.

This clonotype was seen ten or more times. The rearrangement links TRBV29-1 to TRBJ1-2; the D is unclear. The V and J ends lost 1 base and 8 bases respectively, with 17 bases between them. Germline V gene sequence: CDR1 SQVTM, CDR2 ANQGSEA. The CDR3 runs 14 residues. CDR3 region: CSVEGRAGVVGYTF. As DNA, the CDR3 is TGCAGCGTTGAAGGTAGAGCCGGGGTCGTCGGCTACACCTTC.

This clonotype was counted at least ten times. This chain uses TRBV12-3 or TRBV12-4 with TRBJ2-5; 7 positions agree with TRBD1. V shed 7 bases and J 1 base; nucleotides not matched to a gene: 0. This CDR3 spans 12 amino acids. The CDR3 is CASNRGQETQYF. The CDR3 DNA reads TGTGCCAGCAACAGGGGCCAAGAGACCCAGTACTTC.

This clonotype has ten or more counts. The CDR3 DNA is TGTGCCAGCAGTGGGGGACAGATATACAATGAGCAGTTCTTC. This codes for CASSGGQIYNEQFF. The chain combines TRBV7-8 with TRBJ2-1; 7 positions match TRBD1. CDR3 length: 14 residues. V trimming: 6 bases; J trimming: 4 bases; junction bases outside the gene matches: 6. CDR1 SGHVS and CDR2 FQNEAQ come from the germline V gene.

This clonotype was found many times. CDR3 sequence reads: CASSVSGTPLGETQYF. CDR3 nucleotide sequence: TGCGCCAGCAGCGTATCCGGGACTCCCCTGGGGGAGACCCAGTACTTC. The V and J genes are TRBV5-1 and TRBJ2-5; D is possibly TRBD2 (6 bases). The CDR3 sequence is 16 residues long. Germline V lookup: CDR1 SGHRS, CDR2 YFSETQ. Trimming stripped 4 bases from V and 5 bases from J, with 21 bases between.